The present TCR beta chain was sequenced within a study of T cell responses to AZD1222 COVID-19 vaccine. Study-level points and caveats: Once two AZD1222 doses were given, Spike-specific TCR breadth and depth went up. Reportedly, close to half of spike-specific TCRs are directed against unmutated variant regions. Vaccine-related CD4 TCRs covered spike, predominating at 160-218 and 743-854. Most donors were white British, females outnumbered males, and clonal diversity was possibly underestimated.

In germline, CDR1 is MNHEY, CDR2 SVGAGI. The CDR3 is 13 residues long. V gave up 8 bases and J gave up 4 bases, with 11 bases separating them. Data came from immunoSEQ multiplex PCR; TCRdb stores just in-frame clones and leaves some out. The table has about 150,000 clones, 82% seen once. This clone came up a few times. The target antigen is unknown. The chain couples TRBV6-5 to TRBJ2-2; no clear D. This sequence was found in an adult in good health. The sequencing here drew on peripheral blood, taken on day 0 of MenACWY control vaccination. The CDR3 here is CASSGRATGELFF. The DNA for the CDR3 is TGTGCCAGCTCCGGACGCGCCACCGGGGAGCTGTTTTTT.